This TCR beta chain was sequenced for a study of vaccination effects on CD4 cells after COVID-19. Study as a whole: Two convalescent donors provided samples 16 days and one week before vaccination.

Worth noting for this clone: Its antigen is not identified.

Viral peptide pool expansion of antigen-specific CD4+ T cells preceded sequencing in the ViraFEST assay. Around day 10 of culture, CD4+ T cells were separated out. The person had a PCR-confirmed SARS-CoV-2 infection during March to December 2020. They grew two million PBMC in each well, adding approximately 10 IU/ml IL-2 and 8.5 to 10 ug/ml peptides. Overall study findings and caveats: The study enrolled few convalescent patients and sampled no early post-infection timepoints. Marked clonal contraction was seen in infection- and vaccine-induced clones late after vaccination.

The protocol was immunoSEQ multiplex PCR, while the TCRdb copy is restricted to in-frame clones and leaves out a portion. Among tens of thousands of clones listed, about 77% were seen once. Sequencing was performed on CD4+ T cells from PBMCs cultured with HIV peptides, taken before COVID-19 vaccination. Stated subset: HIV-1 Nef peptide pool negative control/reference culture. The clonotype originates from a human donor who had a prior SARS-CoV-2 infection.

DNA of the CDR3: TGTGCCAGCAGCTTAGCTCAGGGGTACACTGAAGCTTTCTTT. Encoded protein: CASSLAQGYTEAFF. The chain uses TRBV7-2 and TRBJ1-1; a weak D match, TRBD1 (6 bases). This CDR3 spans 14 amino acids. Trimming shortened V by 0 bases and J by 3 bases, and 8 bases separated the two germline ends. Germline lookup yields CDR1 SGHTA and CDR2 FQGNSA.